The 4 T cell receptor beta chains presented below share a single source sample, sequenced in a study of PD-1 blockade in classical Hodgkin lymphoma. Time point meaning: cycle 4 day 1 (C4D1), after less than 7 weeks of nivolumab. Autologous stem cell transplantation was followed by relapse in every patient, and brentuximab vedotin exposure varied. Measured with immunoSEQ multiplex PCR; TCRdb has only the in-frame clones, and not every one. The data show tens of thousands of clones, with roughly 78% seen just once and 9.4% held by the top ten. The sample in question was peripheral blood mononuclear cells (PBMCs), obtained before the fourth cycle of nivolumab. All receptors derive from a human donor with classical Hodgkin lymphoma.

The J gene is TRBJ1-2, the V gene TRBV28; no definite D call. Looked up from germline, CDR1 is MDHEN and CDR2 is SYDVKM. V was trimmed by 2 bases and J by 4 bases, leaving 11 bases between them. There are 14 residues in the CDR3. CDR3 in amino acids: CASSLVSRTYGYTF. The CDR3 nucleotides read TGTGCCAGCAGTTTAGTCTCGCGGACCTATGGCTACACCTTC.

There are many counts of this clone. A read error may produce the germline difference seen at one junction end. The chain joins TRBV6-1 to TRBJ1-2, with D hard to call. In germline, CDR1 is MNHNS, CDR2 SASEGT. The CDR3 is 11 amino acids. CDR3 amino acids: CASSEGHGGNF. CDR3 DNA sequence: TGTGCCAGCAGTGAAGGCCACGGAGGAAACTTC.

This clone turned up a few times. V usage is TRBV9 and J usage is TRBJ2-2, with TRBD2 as a possible D gene (6 bases). CDR3 length: 17 residues. The V end lost 3 bases, the J end lost 0 bases, and 15 bases lay between the germline ends. Germline V gene lookup returns CDR1 SGDLS and CDR2 YYNGEE. The CDR3 spells CASSEVPSVANTGELFF. The DNA for the CDR3 is TGTGCCAGCAGCGAAGTCCCTAGCGTAGCGAACACCGGGGAGCTGTTTTTT.

Concerning this clone: This same CDR3 is encoded by further DNA sequences in the sample. V gene TRBV10-3 combines with J gene TRBJ1-2; D unclear. With 0 bases removed from V and 5 bases from J, the gap between germline ends came to 7 bases. This CDR3 region has 13 residues. Germline V gene sequence: CDR1 ENHRY, CDR2 SYGVKD. The CDR3 nucleotides are TGTGCCATCAGTGAGTCTCGCCTTTATGGCTACACCTTC. Translated: CAISESRLYGYTF.